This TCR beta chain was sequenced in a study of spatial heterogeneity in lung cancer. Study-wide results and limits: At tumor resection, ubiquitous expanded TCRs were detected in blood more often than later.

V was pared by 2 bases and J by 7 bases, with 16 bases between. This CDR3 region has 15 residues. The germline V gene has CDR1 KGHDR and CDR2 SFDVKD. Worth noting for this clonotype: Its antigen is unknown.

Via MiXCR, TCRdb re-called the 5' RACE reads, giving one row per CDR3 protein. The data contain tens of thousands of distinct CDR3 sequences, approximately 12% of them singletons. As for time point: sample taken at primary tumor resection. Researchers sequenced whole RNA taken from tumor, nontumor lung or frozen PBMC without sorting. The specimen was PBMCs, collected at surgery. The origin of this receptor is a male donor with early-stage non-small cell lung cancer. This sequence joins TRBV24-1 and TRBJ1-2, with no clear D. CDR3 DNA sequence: TGTGCCACCAGTGATTCGAGAGTCCCCAGTTCTGGCTACACCTTC. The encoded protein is CATSDSRVPSSGYTF.